A single T cell receptor (beta chain) is shown here with its context. Its antigen is not known. The data originate from a study of identical twins. The study, taken as a whole, reports: Conclusions relied on cross-sectional statistical analysis, not following the same donors.

From the 5' RACE reads, TCRdb called clonotypes with MiXCR, one entry per CDR3 protein. The sample has 300,000 to 400,000 distinct CDR3 sequences; approximately 13% are singletons. V gave up 0 bases and J gave up 4 bases, with 20 bases separating them. The CDR3 sequence is 18 residues long. In germline, CDR1 is SGHAT, CDR2 FQNNGV. This sample was shared with a second study, whose subject was yellow fever vaccine responses in identical twins. That source adds: Twins reportedly had a vaccine T cell response that seemed partly convergent, partly personalized.

The source is a woman in her late teens or twenties in good health. Sequencing was carried out using CD8+ T cells sorted from blood. This sequence joins TRBV11-2 and TRBJ2-3; D may be TRBD2 (6 bases). The DNA for the CDR3 is TGTGCCAGCAGCTTAGATCCCTGGGTAGGGAGGAATTCAGATACGCAGTATTTT. Translating it yields CASSLDPWVGRNSDTQYF.